This T cell receptor beta chain was recorded in a study of control samples from healthy donors and cancer patients. The CDR3 totals 19 residues. V gave up 6 bases and J gave up 0 bases; unmatched junction bases: 15. Germline V gene lookup returns CDR1 LNHDA and CDR2 SQIVND (reference sequence). Produced via immunoSEQ multiplex PCR; TCRdb's table is partial and in-frame only. The sample has about 110,000 clones, about 80% seen once; the top ten hold around 6.4%. Sample: blood. This receptor was taken from a man between 18 and 35 years old in good health. This sequence joins TRBV19 and TRBJ1-5; TRBD1 matches 9 bases. CDR3: CASSNGRDRAFYSNQPQHF. Here the CDR3 DNA reads TGTGCCAGTAGCAACGGCCGGGACAGGGCCTTCTATAGCAATCAGCCCCAGCATTTT.